One TCR beta chain is described in this entry. Assay: immunoSEQ multiplex PCR; the TCRdb copy retains only in-frame clones and omits some. The sample has hundreds of thousands of clones; approximately 95% are singletons. This specimen comes from a study of shared T cell receptors in the human thymus. J gave up 7 bases and V 9 bases, and 21 bases lay outside the gene matches. Germline CDR1 SGHRS, CDR2 YFSETQ. The CDR3 sequence is 16 residues long. This clonotype was sampled from a human donor. The V call is TRBV5-1, the J call TRBJ2-7; the match to TRBD2 covers 8 bases. The specimen sequenced was thymocytes. The CDR3, as DNA: TGCGCCACCCACGTGGGGGGTAGCGGGGCCACCGCAGAGCAGTACTTC. It encodes CATHVGGSGATAEQYF.